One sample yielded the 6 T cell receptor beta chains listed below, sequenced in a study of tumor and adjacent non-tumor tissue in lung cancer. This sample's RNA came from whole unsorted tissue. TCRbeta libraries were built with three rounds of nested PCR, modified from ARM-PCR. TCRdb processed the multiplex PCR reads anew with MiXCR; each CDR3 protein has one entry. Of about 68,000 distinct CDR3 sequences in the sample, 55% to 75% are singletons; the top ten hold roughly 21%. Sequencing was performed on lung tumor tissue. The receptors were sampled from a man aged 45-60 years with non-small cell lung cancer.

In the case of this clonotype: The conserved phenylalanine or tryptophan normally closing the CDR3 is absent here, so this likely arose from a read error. The CDR3 protein is CATSGNWLADSYNEQFY. CDR3 DNA: TGTGCCACCAGTGGGAATTGGCTAGCGGACTCCTACAATGAGCAGTTCTAC. The chain couples TRBV24-1 to TRBJ2-1; 7 nucleotides match TRBD2. The CDR3 is 17 amino acids. V shed 5 bases and J 0 bases; nucleotides not matched to a gene: 9. Germline V gene lookup returns CDR1 KGHDR and CDR2 SFDVKD.

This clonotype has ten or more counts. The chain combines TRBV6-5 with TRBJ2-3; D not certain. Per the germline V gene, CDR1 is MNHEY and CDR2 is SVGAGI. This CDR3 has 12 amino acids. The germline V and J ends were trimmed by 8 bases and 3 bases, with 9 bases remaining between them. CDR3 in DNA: TGTGCCAGCGCGGAAGGTACAGATACGCAGTATTTT. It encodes CASAEGTDTQYF.

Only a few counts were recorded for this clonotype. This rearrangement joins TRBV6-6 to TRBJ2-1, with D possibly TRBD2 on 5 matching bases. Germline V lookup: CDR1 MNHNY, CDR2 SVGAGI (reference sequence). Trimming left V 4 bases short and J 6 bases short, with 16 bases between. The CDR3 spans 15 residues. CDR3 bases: TGTGCCAGCAGTTCCCTCCAGGTCGGAGGCAATGAGCAGTTCTTC. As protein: CASSSLQVGGNEQFF.

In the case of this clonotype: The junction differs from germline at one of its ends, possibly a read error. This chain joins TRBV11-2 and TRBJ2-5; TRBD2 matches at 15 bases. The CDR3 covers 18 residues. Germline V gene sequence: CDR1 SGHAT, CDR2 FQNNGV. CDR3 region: CASSLPGLAGGAYMSQYF. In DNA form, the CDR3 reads TGTGCTAGCAGCTTGCCGGGACTAGCGGGGGGCGCGTATATGAGCCAGTACTTC.

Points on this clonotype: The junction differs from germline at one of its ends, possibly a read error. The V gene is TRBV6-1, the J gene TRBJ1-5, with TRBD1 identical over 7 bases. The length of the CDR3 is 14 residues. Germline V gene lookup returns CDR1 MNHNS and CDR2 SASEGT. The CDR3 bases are TGTTCCAGCAATAGACAGGGTCCTAATCAACCCCAGCATTTT. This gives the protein CSSNRQGPNQPQHF.

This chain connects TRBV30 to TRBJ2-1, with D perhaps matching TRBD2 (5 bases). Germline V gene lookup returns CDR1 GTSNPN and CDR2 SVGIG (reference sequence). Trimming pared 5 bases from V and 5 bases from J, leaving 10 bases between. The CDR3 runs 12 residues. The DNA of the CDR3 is TGTGCCTGGGAGGGAATGAACAATGAGCAGTTCTTC. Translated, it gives CAWEGMNNEQFF.